This T cell receptor beta chain was recovered during a study of identical twins. Broader study findings: Models underpredicted monozygotic twin sharing of out-of-frame TCR alpha. Out-of-frame beta chain sequences displayed weaker excess sharing between twins.

This clonotype has more than one count but fewer than ten. Its target is unknown. V lost 3 bases, J lost 5 bases, and 6 bases stayed unmatched. The CDR3 loop spans 15 amino acids. Germline V CDR1 and CDR2: MNHEY, SMNVEV (reference sequence). Each CDR3 protein is one row after TCRdb ran MiXCR on the 5' RACE reads. The sample gives hundreds of thousands of distinct CDR3 sequences, 15% to 20% of which show up once; roughly 13% is in the top ten. The same sample was also studied in work on T cells expressing NK-cell markers. That source adds: Seropositivity for HCMV was found in most of the eight sequenced donors, with one seronegative. Once again these clonotypes came out on top in the CD3+CD56-NKG2C+ fraction of a handful of donors.

The chain employs TRBV27 and TRBJ2-3; 9 nucleotides match TRBD2. The clonotype was recovered from a woman aged 18-29 years in good health. The sample taken for sequencing was PBMCs. This chain's CDR3 is CASSLGASGEDTQYF. For the CDR3, the DNA is TGTGCCAGCAGTTTGGGGGCTAGCGGGGAAGATACGCAGTATTTT.